This T cell receptor beta chain came from a study of metastatic and nonmetastatic thyroid tumors. Across the study: Where malignant and benign thyroid patients were concerned, repertoires were compared across blood and tumor or nodule tissue.

In the authors' methods: What underpinned the distant-metastasis classifier for papillary thyroid cancer was the set of CDR3 differences across clinicopathological groups. With MiXCR, TCRdb reprocessed the PCR reads. Here the V and J calls rest on TCRdb's processing, not on the authors' analysis. The data contain 20,000 to 25,000 clones, 13% to 15% of them singletons. The CDR3 covers 15 residues. CDR1 is MNHNS, CDR2 SASEGT, per germline. The germline V and J ends were trimmed by 3 bases and 0 bases, with 11 bases remaining between them. All patients reached thyroid surgery having received no treatment beforehand. This clone was detected many times.

The sequenced material came from tumor tissue. The sequence came from a female donor with papillary thyroid cancer or a benign thyroid nodule (not recorded which). Some clones in this sample may be carry-over from other donors' samples. The V call is TRBV6-1, the J call TRBJ2-5; D is unclear. CDR3 sequence (DNA): TGTGCCAGCAGTGATAGTTGGGCGTACCAAGAGACCCAGTACTTC. Translation: CASSDSWAYQETQYF.